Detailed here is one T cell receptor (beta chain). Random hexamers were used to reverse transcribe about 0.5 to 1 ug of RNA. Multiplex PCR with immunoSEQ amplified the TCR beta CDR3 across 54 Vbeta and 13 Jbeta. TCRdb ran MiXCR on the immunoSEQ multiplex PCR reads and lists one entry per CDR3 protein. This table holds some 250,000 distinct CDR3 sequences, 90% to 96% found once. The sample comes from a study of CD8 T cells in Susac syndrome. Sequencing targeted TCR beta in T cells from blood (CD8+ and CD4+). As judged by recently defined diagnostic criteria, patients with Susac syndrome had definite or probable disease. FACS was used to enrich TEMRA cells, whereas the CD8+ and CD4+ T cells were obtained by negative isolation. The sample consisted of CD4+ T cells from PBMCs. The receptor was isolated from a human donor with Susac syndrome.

In DNA, the CDR3 is TGCGCCAGCAGCCCCGGACCAGGGGGGAGTTCGAATGAGCAGTTCTTC. It yields the protein CASSPGPGGSSNEQFF. V gene TRBV5-1 combines with J gene TRBJ2-1, with D possibly being TRBD1 (7 bases). This CDR3 region has 16 residues. Between the trimmed V and J ends, which lost 4 bases and 7 bases, there was a span of 21 bases. CDR1 SGHRS and CDR2 YFSETQ come from the germline V gene.